These 7 T cell receptor beta chains were sequenced from one sample in a study of identical twins. TCRdb ran MiXCR on the 5' RACE reads and lists one entry per CDR3 protein. This table has roughly 260,000 distinct CDR3 sequences, around 7.6% appearing once. The same sample was also studied in work on yellow fever vaccine responses in identical twins.

Sequenced sample: CD8+ T cells sorted from blood. The receptors were sampled from a woman younger than 30 in good health.

V gene TRBV5-1 combines with J gene TRBJ2-1, with 10 nucleotides matching TRBD2. CDR1 and CDR2 (germline): SGHRS, YFSETQ. The CDR3 consists of 14 residues. The ends lost 6 bases at V and 10 bases at J; junction bases unmatched: 10. The CDR3 here is CASTPSGGGSEQFF. CDR3 DNA sequence: TGCGCCAGCACCCCTAGCGGGGGTGGTTCAGAGCAGTTCTTC. The full variable domain, completed using reference TRBV5-1 and TRBJ2-1, is KAGVTQTPRYLIKTRGQQVTLSCSPISGHRSVSWYQQTPGQGLQFLFEYFSETQRNKGNFPGRFSGRQFSNSRSEMNVSTLELGDSALYLCASTPSGGGSEQFFGPGTRLTVL.

The chain combines TRBV3-1 with TRBJ2-5, with 12 nucleotides matching TRBD2. Germline V CDR1 and CDR2: LGHDT, YNNKEL (reference sequence). The length of the CDR3 is 16 residues. V was pared by 0 bases and J by 1 base, with 0 bases of the junction left unmatched. The CDR3 here is CASSQELAGGQETQYF. The DNA of the CDR3 is TGTGCCAGCAGCCAAGAACTAGCGGGAGGCCAAGAGACCCAGTACTTC.

The chain is built from TRBV2 and TRBJ2-2, with D perhaps TRBD1 (6 bases). Trimming cost V 8 bases and J 0 bases, with 10 bases left between them. This CDR3 comprises 14 residues. Germline V gene lookup returns CDR1 SNHLY and CDR2 FYNNEI. The CDR3 DNA follows: TGTGCCAGCTTTTGGACAGCGAACACCGGGGAGCTGTTTTTT. This encodes CASFWTANTGELFF.

This clonotype turned up a few times. The chain has TRBV2 and TRBJ2-7; D remains ambiguous. This CDR3 is 13 amino acids long. Trimming took off 4 bases at V and 2 bases at J, with 9 bases between the two ends. Germline V CDR1 and CDR2: SNHLY, FYNNEI. In DNA form, the CDR3 reads TGTGCCAGCAGTGGGTATTCCCCCTACGAGCAGTACGTC. Its protein product is CASSGYSPYEQYV.

This clonotype was counted at least ten times. This chain joins TRBV4-1 and TRBJ2-1; TRBD2 matches 7 bases. Germline V gene lookup returns CDR1 MGHRA and CDR2 YSYEKL. J gave up 8 bases and V 1 base, and 8 bases lay outside the gene matches. CDR3 length: 15 amino acids. CDR3 nucleotide sequence: TGCGCCAGCAGCCAAGCGGGGAGGGCCAGGGATGAGCAGTTCTTC. This codes for CASSQAGRARDEQFF.

This clonotype came up a few times. The chain has TRBV4-1 and TRBJ1-4; TRBD1 agrees at 7 bases. The germline V gene encodes CDR1 MGHRA and CDR2 YSYEKL. The CDR3 has 15 amino acids. J was trimmed by 0 bases and V by 3 bases; bases with no gene match: 1. The CDR3 DNA sequence: TGCGCCAGCAGCCAGGGACAGACAACTAATGAAAAACTGTTTTTT. This gives the protein CASSQGQTTNEKLFF.

The sample holds a few counts of this clonotype. The V call is TRBV4-1, the J call TRBJ2-6; maybe TRBD2 (5 bases). The CDR3 sequence is 17 residues long. V gave up 3 bases and J gave up 0 bases, with 12 bases separating them. Germline V CDR1 and CDR2: MGHRA, YSYEKL. CDR3 DNA: TGCGCCAGCAGCCAGGCTTCCGGGAACTCTGGGGCCAACGTCCTGACTTTC. It codes for CASSQASGNSGANVLTF.